A selection of T cell receptor beta chains follows, all from one sample in a study of CD8 T cells in Susac syndrome. MiXCR was run by TCRdb on the immunoSEQ multiplex PCR reads, yielding one entry per CDR3 protein. The table has some 170,000 distinct CDR3 sequences, over 85% seen once. The sample was CD4+ T cells from PBMCs. The receptors were gathered from a human donor in good health. CDR3s include the opening cysteine and the closing phenylalanine or tryptophan. The D gene is left open where the match is weak. Part of the rows lack a size; the others show once, few, many or a class for expanded clones.

TRBD2	TRBJ2-5	TRBV20-1	-	TGCAGTGCCCCACCCAGCGGGGAAGAGACCCAGTACTTC	CSAPPSGEETQYF
-	TRBJ1-4	TRBV4-2	-	TGTGCCAGCAGCCAAGCTGTGAGGGGATGGACAGCAGAAAAACTGTTTTTT	CASSQAVRGWTAEKLFF
-	TRBJ2-3	TRBV7-9	-	TGTGCCAGCAGCTTAGCGGGGGCTCATACGCAGTATTTT	CASSLAGAHTQYF
-	TRBJ2-7	TRBV7-8	-	TGTGCCAGCAGAGGGGGGGCCTACGAGCAGTACTTC	CASRGGAYEQYF
-	TRBJ2-2	TRBV19	-	TGTGCCAGTAGTACTCAGCGACCGAACACCGGGGAGCTGTTTTTT	CASSTQRPNTGELFF
TRBD2	TRBJ2-1	TRBV29-1	-	TGCAGCGCTGGACTAGCGGGAGGTAATGAGCAGTTCTTC	CSAGLAGGNEQFF
TRBD1	TRBJ1-2	TRBV7-2	-	TGTGCCAGCAGCCCACAGGGACAGGGCTATGGCTACACCTTC	CASSPQGQGYGYTF
TRBD1	TRBJ2-4	TRBV28	-	TGTGCCAGCAGTTTGCCCTGGACAGGGCCCAAAAACATTCAGTACTTC	CASSLPWTGPKNIQYF
TRBD1	TRBJ1-2	TRBV24-1	-	TGTGCCACCAGTGACCGCGGGACAGGAGATTATGGCTACACCTTC	CATSDRGTGDYGYTF
-	TRBJ2-3	TRBV7-2	-	TGTGCCAGCAGATACGACTTCAGGAGCACAGATACGCAGTATTTT	CASRYDFRSTDTQYF
TRBD2	TRBJ2-1	TRBV3-1	-	TGTGCCAGCAGCCCTCGGGCTAGCGGGAGTCTTGAGCAGTTCTTC	CASSPRASGSLEQFF
-	TRBJ1-2	TRBV5-4	-	TGTGCCAGCAGCTTATTAGACTATGGCTACACCTTC	CASSLLDYGYTF
-	TRBJ2-1	TRBV12-3/TRBV12-4	-	TGTGCCAGCAGACCCACTAGTTTGAGGGGAAATGAGCAGTTCTTC	CASRPTSLRGNEQFF
-	TRBJ2-1	TRBV6-2/TRBV6-3	few	TGTGCCACACGCACCTGGGGAGAGCAGTTCTTC	CATRTWGEQFF
TRBD1	TRBJ1-2	TRBV30	-	TGTGCCTGGGATCCGGGACAGGCCTATGGCTACACCTTC	CAWDPGQAYGYTF
-	TRBJ1-2	TRBV28	-	TGTGCCAGCCGGCTCCGGGACCGGGGGGGCTACACCTTC	CASRLRDRGGYTF
TRBD1	TRBJ1-2	TRBV20-1	once	TGCAGTGCTAGGCGACAGGGGGCGAGCCTTGACTATGGCTACACCTTC	CSARRQGASLDYGYTF
-	TRBJ2-1	TRBV20-1	-	TGCAGTGCCCCCACATGGGGAGCGTACAATGAGCAGTTCTTC	CSAPTWGAYNEQFF
-	TRBJ1-5	TRBV4-3	-	TGCGCCAGCAGCCAGGGGGCACGTCAGCCCCAGCATTTT	CASSQGARQPQHF
-	TRBJ1-1	TRBV18	-	TGTGCCAGCTCACCGACGATGGGGAACACTGAAGCTTTCTTT	CASSPTMGNTEAFF
-	TRBJ2-1	TRBV7-9	once	TGTGCCAGCAGCTTAGGACACTCGGCTGAGCAGTTCTTC	CASSLGHSAEQFF
TRBD2	TRBJ2-2	TRBV19	-	TGTGCCAGTAGTATCGGACTAGCTTGGACCGGGGAGCTGTTTTTT	CASSIGLAWTGELFF
TRBD1	TRBJ2-7	TRBV28	-	TGTGCCAGCAGTGAAACAGGGGGCCTCTCCTACGAGCAGTACTTC	CASSETGGLSYEQYF
-	TRBJ1-4	TRBV12-3/TRBV12-4	-	TGTGCCAGCAGAAATAATGAAAAACTGTTTTTT	CASRNNEKLFF
-	TRBJ1-1	TRBV29-1	-	TGCAGCGTTGAGAGTTATAACACTGAAGCTTTCTTT	CSVESYNTEAFF
TRBD1	TRBJ2-7	TRBV27	-	TGTGCCAGCAGTTTAAGGGGGCGCGGTACCTACGAGCAGTACTTC	CASSLRGRGTYEQYF
-	TRBJ2-1	TRBV21-1	-	TGTGCCAGCAGCAAAGGGAGGGGAGTGAGGTTCTTC	CASSKGRGVRFF
TRBD2	TRBJ2-1	TRBV3-1	-	TGTGCCAGCACCGAGGGACTAGCGGGTAATGAGCAGTTCTTC	CASTEGLAGNEQFF
-	TRBJ2-3	TRBV27	-	TGTGCCAGCAGCCCCCTTTTGCGGGACCGCACAGATACGCAGTATTTT	CASSPLLRDRTDTQYF
-	TRBJ2-1	TRBV6-2/TRBV6-3	-	TGTGCCAGCAGTAAATCACTAGGTTTTGAGCAGTTCTTC	CASSKSLGFEQFF
-	TRBJ2-3	TRBV6-2/TRBV6-3	-	TGTGCCAGCAGTGTAGCAATGGGTGGAACAGATACGCAGTATTTT	CASSVAMGGTDTQYF
TRBD2	TRBJ2-3	TRBV13	-	TGTGCCAGCAGCCCTAGGAGACTAGCTGCTAGCACAGATACGCAGTATTTT	CASSPRRLAASTDTQYF
-	TRBJ2-1	TRBV3-1	-	TGTGCCAGCAGCCTTCGGGACCCCTACAATGAGCAGTTCTTC	CASSLRDPYNEQFF
TRBD2	TRBJ2-1	TRBV7-9	-	TGTGCCAGCAGCCGGGGACTAGCGGGAAACAATGAGCAGTTCTTC	CASSRGLAGNNEQFF
-	TRBJ2-3	TRBV20-1	-	TGCAGTGCGCGGTGGCGCCCTGCATACACAGATACGCAGTATTTT	CSARWRPAYTDTQYF
-	TRBJ1-1	TRBV29-1	-	TGCAGCGTTGAAGACAGGGGATCAGCTTTCTTT	CSVEDRGSAFF
-	TRBJ2-7	TRBV7-2	-	TGTGCCAGCAGCCCAGGGGTAGGGTTAGCCTACGAGCAGTACTTC	CASSPGVGLAYEQYF
TRBD2	TRBJ2-1	TRBV12-3/TRBV12-4	-	TGTGCCAGCAGTCGACCGAAAGCGGGAGGGTACATAAATGAGCAGTTCTTC	CASSRPKAGGYINEQFF
-	TRBJ2-6	TRBV25-1	once	TGTGCCAGCAGTGAATCGCAGGGGACGAGAAACGTCCTGACTTTC	CASSESQGTRNVLTF
TRBD1	TRBJ2-2	TRBV4-3	-	TGCGCCAGCAGCCAAGAGGACAGGGCGAACACCGGGGAGCTGTTTTTT	CASSQEDRANTGELFF
-	TRBJ1-1	TRBV12-3/TRBV12-4	-	TGTGCCAGCAGTTACCGCAGAGAAATGAACACTGAAGCTTTCTTT	CASSYRREMNTEAFF
-	TRBJ2-1	TRBV11-2	-	TGTGCCAGCAGCTCCCGGGACGCTGAGCAGTTCTTC	CASSSRDAEQFF
-	TRBJ2-3	TRBV27	-	TGTGCCAGCAGTGTATTTATTTCCGTGAGCACAGATACGCAGTATTTT	CASSVFISVSTDTQYF
TRBD2	TRBJ2-7	TRBV20-1	-	TGCAGTGCTGTAGGGACTAGCGTGGGCGAGCAGTACTTC	CSAVGTSVGEQYF
-	TRBJ2-2	TRBV30	-	TGTGCCTGGACCAAAGCCGGGACGGAAGTCACCGGGGAGCTGTTTTTT	CAWTKAGTEVTGELFF
-	TRBJ2-1	TRBV13	-	TGTGCCAGCAGCCATTTTACCGGGTTTGAGCAGTTCTTC	CASSHFTGFEQFF
TRBD1	TRBJ1-2	TRBV28	-	TGTGCCAGCTGCCGGGACAGTCCTCAAGGCTACACCTTC	CASCRDSPQGYTF